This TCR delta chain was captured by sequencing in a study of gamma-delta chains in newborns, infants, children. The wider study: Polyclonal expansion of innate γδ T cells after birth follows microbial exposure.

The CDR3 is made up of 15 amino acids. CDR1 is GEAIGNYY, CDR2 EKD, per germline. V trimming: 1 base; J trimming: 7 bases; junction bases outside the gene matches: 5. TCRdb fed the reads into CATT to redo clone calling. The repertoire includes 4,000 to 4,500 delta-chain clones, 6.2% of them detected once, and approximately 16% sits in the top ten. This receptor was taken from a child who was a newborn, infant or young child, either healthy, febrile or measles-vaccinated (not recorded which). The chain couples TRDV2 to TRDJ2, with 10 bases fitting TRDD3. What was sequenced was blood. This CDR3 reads CACDTLGDIGAQLFF. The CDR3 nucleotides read TGTGCCTGTGACACTCTGGGGGATATAGGAGCACAACTCTTCTTT.